Listed below are T cell receptor beta chains from one sample, sequenced in a study of OX40 agonist ivuxolimab in advanced cancers. TCRdb's copy holds only in-frame clones and misses some; the assay was immunoSEQ multiplex PCR. Found here are roughly 110,000 clones, roughly 90% of them singletons; the top ten hold approximately 1.1%. The input for sequencing was CD4+ or CD8+ T cells sorted from blood, taken in a trial of the OX40 agonist ivuxolimab. These receptors originate from an adult with an advanced solid tumor such as melanoma, head and neck, liver or kidney cancer. CDR3s include the opening cysteine and the closing phenylalanine or tryptophan. The order of the fields is V gene, clone size, J gene, D gene, CDR3 protein, CDR3 DNA. D genes are given only for firm matches. Expanded clones are given a class, and other clones once, few, many or no size at all.

>TRBV5-1|NA|TRBJ2-2|NA
CASLDGLGGPGELFF
TGCGCCAGCTTAGACGGGCTAGGAGGTCCCGGGGAGCTGTTTTTT
>TRBV18|NA|TRBJ2-7|TRBD1
CASSPPGTGYFVEQYF
TGTGCCAGCTCACCACCGGGGACAGGGTACTTTGTCGAGCAGTACTTC
>TRBV2|NA|TRBJ1-2|NA
CASSEVQGGDGYTF
TGTGCCAGCAGTGAGGTACAGGGCGGGGATGGCTACACCTTC
>TRBV5-1|NA|TRBJ2-7|NA
CASSQGGVTSYEQYF
TGCGCCAGCAGTCAAGGGGGGGTCACCTCCTACGAGCAGTACTTC
>TRBV15|NA|TRBJ1-5|NA
CATSSRGYSNQPQHF
TGTGCCACCAGCTCTCGGGGTTATAGCAATCAGCCCCAGCATTTT
>TRBV7-2|NA|TRBJ2-5|NA
CASSLPGVETQYF
TGTGCCAGCAGCTTACCAGGGGTGGAGACCCAGTACTTC
>TRBV9|NA|TRBJ1-1|NA
CASSLVRGTEAFF
TGTGCCAGCAGCCTTGTCAGGGGCACTGAAGCTTTCTTT
>TRBV27|NA|TRBJ1-2|NA
CASSLGQRYGYTF
TGTGCCAGCAGTTTAGGGCAAAGATATGGCTACACCTTC
>TRBV19|NA|TRBJ1-3|NA
CASTTTGTLSGNTIYF
TGTGCCAGTACTACGACGGGTACCCTTTCTGGAAACACCATATATTTT
>TRBV5-4|NA|TRBJ1-1|NA
CASSRGGTSDAFF
TGTGCCAGCAGCCGCGGGGGGACCTCGGACGCTTTCTTT
>TRBV23-1|NA|TRBJ2-2|TRBD1
CASSQLGQRANTGELFF
TGCGCCAGCAGTCAATTGGGACAGAGAGCGAACACCGGGGAGCTGTTTTTT
>TRBV27|once|TRBJ1-2|NA
CASSLSPRLYGYTF
TGTGCCAGCAGTTTATCTCCCCGGCTCTATGGCTACACCTTC
>TRBV7-6|once|TRBJ1-1|NA
CASSQWSEAFF
TGTGCCAGCAGCCAGTGGTCTGAAGCTTTCTTT
>TRBV29-1|NA|TRBJ1-2|NA
CSVEGADGYTF
TGCAGCGTTGAAGGGGCCGATGGCTACACCTTC
>TRBV7-9|NA|TRBJ2-5|NA
CASSRSQGSTQYF
TGTGCCAGCAGCCGAAGTCAAGGCTCGACCCAGTACTTC
>TRBV11-3|NA|TRBJ1-2|NA
CASSPRDLGGTF
TGTGCCAGCAGCCCCCGCGATTTAGGGGGCACCTTC
>TRBV19|NA|TRBJ2-7|TRBD2
CASSIGGTSGPYEQYF
TGTGCCAGTAGTATAGGAGGGACTAGCGGCCCCTACGAGCAGTACTTC
>TRBV6-6|NA|TRBJ2-1|TRBD2
CASSYPGLAGVGEQFF
TGTGCCAGCAGTTACCCCGGGCTAGCGGGAGTGGGTGAGCAGTTCTTC
>TRBV6-5|NA|TRBJ1-1|NA
CASRTSGSGATEAFF
TGTGCCAGCAGAACCTCAGGGTCGGGGGCTACTGAAGCTTTCTTT
>TRBV18|NA|TRBJ1-1|NA
CASSPGDRMNTEAFF
TGTGCCAGCTCACCAGGGGATCGGATGAACACTGAAGCTTTCTTT
>TRBV7-9|NA|TRBJ1-4|NA
CASSPRHGQGGEKLFF
TGTGCCAGCAGCCCTAGGCATGGTCAGGGCGGAGAAAAACTGTTTTTT
>TRBV19|NA|TRBJ1-1|TRBD1
CASRRQGAVNTEAFF
TGTGCCAGTAGGCGACAGGGGGCGGTGAACACTGAAGCTTTCTTT
>TRBV6-1|NA|TRBJ2-2|TRBD2
CASSPSGSGAGELFF
TGTGCCAGCAGCCCTAGCGGGAGCGGGGCCGGGGAGCTGTTTTTT
>TRBV7-9|NA|TRBJ2-2|TRBD2
CASSWGLAANTGELFF
TGTGCCAGCAGCTGGGGACTAGCGGCGAACACCGGGGAGCTGTTTTTT
>TRBV28|NA|TRBJ2-7|TRBD2
CASSLGLAESYEQYF
TGTGCCAGCAGCCTCGGACTAGCGGAGTCCTACGAGCAGTACTTC
>TRBV28|NA|TRBJ2-1|TRBD2
CASSSSSGRARYNEQFF
TGTGCCAGCAGTTCTTCTAGCGGGAGGGCACGATACAATGAGCAGTTCTTC
>TRBV7-9|NA|TRBJ1-4|TRBD1
CASSLEGASLNEKLFF
TGTGCCAGCAGCTTGGAGGGGGCCTCACTTAATGAAAAACTGTTTTTT
>TRBV28|NA|TRBJ1-4|NA
CASSPPGPGEKLFF
TGTGCCAGCAGCCCTCCGGGACCGGGGGAAAAACTGTTTTTT
>TRBV10-3|once|TRBJ1-1|NA
CAMKQDTEAFF
TGTGCCATGAAACAGGACACTGAAGCTTTCTTT
>TRBV20-1|NA|TRBJ2-1|NA
CSAALANEQFF
TGCAGTGCGGCACTAGCAAATGAGCAGTTCTTC
>TRBV10-3|NA|TRBJ2-7|NA
CAITGDGLFSYEQYF
TGTGCCATCACCGGGGACGGGCTGTTTTCCTACGAGCAGTACTTC
>TRBV6-5|NA|TRBJ1-2|NA
CASSYSSKGDYGYTF
TGTGCCAGCAGTTACTCTTCAAAAGGGGACTATGGCTACACCTTC
>TRBV7-2|NA|TRBJ2-3|TRBD2
CASSSLAGGPDTQYF
TGTGCCAGCAGCTCGTTAGCGGGAGGGCCGGATACGCAGTATTTT
>TRBV19|NA|TRBJ1-3|TRBD1
CASGQGHSGNTIYF
TGTGCCTCTGGACAGGGGCACTCTGGAAACACCATATATTTT
>TRBV19|NA|TRBJ2-7|NA
CASSIQGDEQYF
TGTGCCAGTAGTATACAGGGTGACGAGCAGTACTTC
>TRBV2|NA|TRBJ1-1|TRBD1
CASSRQGVDMNTEAFF
TGTGCCAGCAGTCGACAGGGTGTCGACATGAACACTGAAGCTTTCTTT
>TRBV7-8|few|TRBJ1-5|NA
CASSLGPSNPYSNQPQHF
TGTGCCAGCAGCTTAGGACCCTCGAATCCTTATAGCAATCAGCCCCAGCATTTT
>TRBV7-2|once|TRBJ2-5|NA
CASSSRGAGETQYF
TGTGCCAGCAGTTCCCGAGGGGCGGGAGAGACCCAGTACTTC